These 25 T cell receptor beta chains share one sample of origin, sequenced in a study of cytomegalovirus exposure and HLA in healthy donors. The PCR contained 60 Vbeta and 13 Jbeta primers. The assay was immunoSEQ multiplex PCR, and TCRdb's table has in-frame clones only and misses some. The sample lists around 80,000 clones, roughly 79% occurring once. Sequences were obtained from PBMCs. Receptors were obtained from a man between 40 and 49 years old in good health and CMV-seronegative.

This clone was observed a single time. V is TRBV5-1 and J is TRBJ2-5; 8 nucleotides agree with TRBD1. This CDR3 is built from 15 residues. Trimming removed 2 bases from V and 4 bases from J; junction bases left unmatched: 7. Germline V CDR1 and CDR2: SGHRS, YFSETQ. CDR3 residues: CASSFQGASGETQYF. DNA for the CDR3: TGCGCCAGCAGCTTTCAGGGGGCGAGTGGAGAGACCCAGTACTTC.

V is TRBV6-5 and J is TRBJ2-5, with 8 bases aligning to TRBD2. Germline V gives CDR1 MNHEY, CDR2 SVGAGI. The length of the CDR3 is 14 residues. V shed 6 bases, J shed 1 base, and the junction held 4 bases outside the gene matches. This CDR3 is CASRRGTSQETQYF. CDR3 sequence (DNA): TGTGCCAGCAGGCGCGGGACTAGCCAAGAGACCCAGTACTTC.

This sequence joins TRBV7-9 and TRBJ1-6; D is undetermined. In germline, CDR1 is SEHNR, CDR2 FQNEAQ (reference sequence). This CDR3 contains 12 residues. The germline V and J ends were trimmed by 3 bases and 8 bases, with 5 bases remaining between them. This chain's CDR3 is CASSLSDSPLHF. The DNA of the CDR3 is TGTGCCAGCAGCTTGAGTGATTCACCCCTCCACTTT. The full variable domain, in which reference TRBV7-9 and TRBJ1-6 provide the parts outside the CDR3, is DTGVSQNPRHKITKRGQNVTFRCDPISEHNRLYWYRQTLGQGPEFLTYFQNEAQLEKSRLLSDRFSAERPKGSFSTLEIQRTEQGDSAMYLCASSLSDSPLHFGNGTRLTVT.

The J gene is TRBJ1-1, the V gene TRBV6-1; weak D call: TRBD1 (5 bases). Trimming removed 5 bases at V and 4 bases at J, with 11 bases between. CDR3 size: 13 residues. The germline CDR1 and CDR2 sequences are MNHNS and SASEGT. CDR3 loop: CASSSGGATEAFF. The CDR3 nucleotides are TGTGCCAGCAGTTCCGGCGGGGCCACTGAAGCTTTCTTT.

The chain employs TRBV21-1 and TRBJ2-2; TRBD1, as called in the table, went unchecked against the DNA. TRBV21-1 is flagged as a pseudogene. This CDR3 contains 16 residues. The CDR3 here is CASSKVNRWRAGELFF. The CDR3 DNA reads TGTGCCAGCAGCAAAGTTAACAGGTGGAGAGCCGGGGAGCTGTTTTTT.

V and J are TRBV18 and TRBJ2-2; perhaps TRBD1 as D (7 bases). Germline CDR1 and CDR2: KGHSH and LQKENI. V dropped 3 bases and J dropped 7 bases, with 21 bases sitting between them. The CDR3 has 17 residues. The CDR3 DNA reads TGTGCCAGCTCACCGGCGGGACAGACTAATCCGAACGGGGAGCTGTTTTTT. Protein product: CASSPAGQTNPNGELFF. The variable domain in full, with the rest retrieved from reference TRBV18 and TRBJ2-2, is NAGVMQNPRHLVRRRGQEARLRCSPMKGHSHVYWYRQLPEEGLKFMVYLQKENIIDESGMPKERFSAEFPKEGPSILRIQQVVRGDSAAYFCASSPAGQTNPNGELFFGEGSRLTVL.

The chain has TRBV5-4 and TRBJ1-2; tentatively, D is TRBD1 (6 bases). Between the trimmed V and J ends, which lost 1 base and 4 bases, there was a span of 11 bases. Per the germline V gene, CDR1 is SGHNT and CDR2 is YYREEE (reference sequence). The CDR3 runs to 14 residues. The CDR3 region has the DNA TGTGCCAGCAGCTTGACAGGGATATCCTATGGCTACACCTTC. It specifies CASSLTGISYGYTF. Filled out from reference TRBV5-4 and TRBJ1-2, the complete variable domain reads ETGVTQSPTHLIKTRGQQVTLRCSSQSGHNTVSWYQQALGQGPQFIFQYYREEENGRGNFPPRFSGLQFPNYSSELNVNALELDDSALYLCASSLTGISYGYTFGSGTRLTVV.

This chain links TRBV6-5 with TRBJ2-3; a possible D gene is TRBD1 (5 bases). CDR3 length equals 15 residues. Per the germline V gene, CDR1 is MNHEY and CDR2 is SVGAGI. Trimming removed 2 bases at V and 1 base at J, with 10 bases between. CDR3 in DNA: TGTGCCAGCAGTTACGGACAAACGGGCACAGATACGCAGTATTTT. Translating it yields CASSYGQTGTDTQYF.

The genes are TRBV28 and TRBJ2-5; D is ambiguous. V was pared by 5 bases and J by 5 bases, with 6 bases between. This CDR3 spans 11 amino acids. The germline gives CDR1 MDHEN, CDR2 SYDVKM. CDR3 protein: CASSIRETQYF. The CDR3 DNA reads as TGTGCCAGCAGTATCAGGGAGACCCAGTACTTC.

This rearrangement joins TRBV5-1 to TRBJ2-5, with TRBD2 matching over 13 bases. The CDR3 covers 15 residues. Germline lookup yields CDR1 SGHRS and CDR2 YFSETQ. Germline trimming cut 0 bases from V and 5 bases from J; bases unmatched to any gene: 1. Here the CDR3 reads CASSLGTSGSETQYF. The CDR3 DNA reads as TGCGCCAGCAGCTTGGGGACTAGCGGGAGCGAGACCCAGTACTTC.

The V and J genes are TRBV27 and TRBJ2-7; 12 nucleotides agree with TRBD2. V trimming: 11 bases; J trimming: 6 bases; junction bases outside the gene matches: 11. There are 14 residues in the CDR3. Germline V gene sequence: CDR1 MNHEY, CDR2 SMNVEV (reference sequence). CDR3 DNA sequence: TGTGCCGCCCAGACTAGCGGGAGAAAAGGCGAGCAGTACTTC. Amino acid sequence: CAAQTSGRKGEQYF.

This chain uses TRBV5-1 with TRBJ2-3, with 8 bases that match TRBD1. The V gene's germline CDR1 is SGHRS and CDR2 YFSETQ. The CDR3 covers 16 residues. V gave up 1 base and J gave up 0 bases; unmatched junction bases: 4. The CDR3 coding sequence is TGCGCCAGCAGCTTGACCAGGGGGCGAAGCACAGATACGCAGTATTTT. Translated: CASSLTRGRSTDTQYF.

The chain links TRBV7-6 to TRBJ2-5; TRBD1 agrees at 8 bases. The J call may be incorrect, as the DNA end agrees better with TRBJ2-7. The CDR3 runs 14 residues. CDR1 and CDR2 from the germline V gene are SGHVS and FNYEAQ. The CDR3 sequence: CASSPGQGADEQYF. Written as DNA, the CDR3 is TGTGCCAGCAGCCCCGGGCAGGGGGCAGACGAGCAGTACTTC.

This clone turned up a few times. This chain connects TRBV7-9 to TRBJ2-5; perhaps TRBD1 as D (6 bases). The CDR3 is made up of 15 amino acids. Germline CDR1 is SEHNR and CDR2 is FQNEAQ (reference sequence). V lost 7 bases and J lost 2, with 17 bases in between. The DNA of the CDR3 is TGTGCCAGCACCTACCTCCAGGGGAAACAAGAGACCCAGTACTTC. Protein: CASTYLQGKQETQYF.

This clone was detected once. The chain is built from TRBV10-3 and TRBJ1-1; D is uncertain. The CDR3 totals 12 residues. Trimming took off 2 bases at V and 9 bases at J, with 10 bases between the two ends. The germline V gene has CDR1 ENHRY and CDR2 SYGVKD. The CDR3 DNA reads as TGTGCCATCAGTGAGGACAAATCCAAAGCTTTCTTT. It codes for CAISEDKSKAFF.

The genes are TRBV5-1 and TRBJ1-6; D remains unclear. V lost 4 bases and J 0 bases, leaving 14 bases between the germline ends. CDR1 is SGHRS and CDR2 is YFSETQ in the germline V gene. The CDR3 totals 17 residues. For the CDR3, the DNA is TGCGCCAGCAGCCCCGGTGGAGGGAGCTCCTATAATTCACCCCTCCACTTT. Translating it yields CASSPGGGSSYNSPLHF.

The V and J genes are TRBV6-5 and TRBJ1-1; perhaps TRBD1 as D (6 bases). V shed 5 bases and J shed 3 bases, with 16 bases lying between them. The CDR3 loop spans 15 amino acids. Germline values: CDR1 MNHEY, CDR2 SVGAGI. CDR3 bases: TGTGCCAGCAGTCCGGGACACTCCGGGGACACTGAAGCTTTCTTT. Amino acids: CASSPGHSGDTEAFF.

The chain has TRBV19 and TRBJ2-7; weak D call: TRBD2 (6 bases). The V and J ends lost 8 bases and 1 base respectively, with 12 bases between them. Germline V gene sequence: CDR1 LNHDA, CDR2 SQIVND (reference sequence). The CDR3 is 13 residues long. CDR3 DNA sequence: TGTGCCAGTGGGGCGGGACTTTCCTACGAGCAGTACTTC. It specifies CASGAGLSYEQYF.

By sample fraction, this clone is medium-sized. V usage is TRBV6-6 and J usage is TRBJ1-4, with TRBD1 matching over 7 bases. The CDR3 is 15 amino acids. Germline values: CDR1 MNHNY, CDR2 SVGAGI (reference sequence). The V and J ends lost 4 bases and 4 bases, in that order; junction bases with no gene match: 6. In DNA, the CDR3 is TGTGCCAGCAGTTTTTTGACAGGGAGTAATGAAAAACTGTTTTTT. Residues: CASSFLTGSNEKLFF.

This clone was observed a handful of times. The chain uses TRBV14 and TRBJ1-1, with 7 bases matching TRBD1. V shed 5 bases, J shed 4 bases, and the junction held 7 bases outside the gene matches. Germline V lookup: CDR1 SGHDN, CDR2 FVKESK. This CDR3 has 14 residues. For the CDR3, the DNA is TGTGCCAGCAGCACGAGACAGGGAGGCACTGAAGCTTTCTTT. It translates to CASSTRQGGTEAFF.

V and J are TRBV9 and TRBJ2-1; 8 bases align to TRBD1. CDR3 length: 16 residues. Trimming took 4 bases from V and 4 from J; bases not matched to a gene: 10. Germline values: CDR1 SGDLS, CDR2 YYNGEE. DNA of the CDR3: TGTGCCAGCAGCCCCCAAGGACAGGGCCTTTACAATGAGCAGTTCTTC. Translation: CASSPQGQGLYNEQFF.

This clone was detected only once. V usage is TRBV6-5 and J usage is TRBJ2-2; the D gene is possibly TRBD1 (5 bases). The CDR3 has 15 amino acids. Germline CDR1 reads MNHEY; CDR2 reads SVGAGI. Trimming took 2 bases from V and 7 from J, leaving 14 bases between them. The CDR3 region is CASSYITGRYGELFF. The CDR3 region has the DNA TGTGCCAGCAGTTACATTACAGGCCGCTACGGGGAGCTGTTTTTT.

The chain uses TRBV6-5 and TRBJ1-1; 8 positions agree with TRBD1. From germline, CDR1 is MNHEY and CDR2 SVGAGI. This CDR3 comprises 15 residues. Losses at the gene ends were 6 bases for V and 1 base for J; bases not matched to a gene: 7. In DNA form, the CDR3 reads TGTGCCAGCAGCCGGACCGGGACAGGGAACACTGAAGCTTTCTTT. Translated, it gives CASSRTGTGNTEAFF.

V usage is TRBV5-4 and J usage is TRBJ2-1, with TRBD1 matching over 10 bases. Per the germline V gene, CDR1 is SGHNT and CDR2 is YYREEE (reference sequence). After removal of 4 bases from V and 7 bases from J, the junction contained 11 bases not matched to a gene. The CDR3 runs to 16 residues. The CDR3 loop reads CASSALGTGATNEQFF. Here the CDR3 DNA reads TGTGCCAGCAGCGCGCTGGGGACAGGGGCGACTAATGAGCAGTTCTTC.

This clone occurred a few times. The chain recombines TRBV19 with TRBJ1-1, with 7 nucleotides matching TRBD1. The V gene end was trimmed by 5 bases and the J gene end by 4 bases; junction bases not matched to a gene: 7. The CDR3 length is 14 residues. Germline CDR1 is LNHDA and CDR2 is SQIVND (reference sequence). The CDR3 sequence is CASSLGTVVTEAFF. The CDR3 DNA follows: TGTGCCAGTAGTCTGGGGACAGTAGTCACTGAAGCTTTCTTT.